This note documents a single T cell receptor (beta chain) sequence. This CDR3 has 17 residues. The germline V gene encodes CDR1 SGHKS and CDR2 YYEKEE (reference sequence). V shed 3 bases and J shed 3 bases, with 21 bases lying between them. Measured with immunoSEQ multiplex PCR; TCRdb has only the in-frame clones, and not every one. Of 120,000 or so clones in the sample, 80% to 90% are singletons; the top ten hold around 9.4%. This entry is derived from a study of control samples from healthy donors and cancer patients. Source material: blood. The chain carries TRBV5-5 and TRBJ1-2; D unclear. The receptor's source is a man aged 35 to 55 in good health. The CDR3 DNA reads TGTGCCAGCAGCTCCTTCGAGCCAGGAAGGGCAGACTATGGCTACACCTTC. Translated: CASSSFEPGRADYGYTF.